The rows below give T cell receptor beta chains drawn from one sample of a study of blood T cell repertoires in COVID-19. Repertoires were generated with immunoSEQ multiplex PCR, while TCRdb's copy carries only in-frame clones and drops some. The profile covers approximately 93,000 clones, with around 74% appearing a single time and 3.5% to 4% taken by the ten largest. The sample comprised peripheral blood. The origin of the receptors is a man in his 70s with COVID-19, enrolled during active disease. Each CDR3 is given without its conserved first and last residue. Size tells how often a clone was seen (once, few, many) or the class of an expanded clone, and some rows leave it out.

clone_size v_call cdr3_aa
few TRBV7-9 ASSLLSGWNTEAF
- TRBV18 ASSPKRGTSGSQGLNNEQF
- TRBV5-1 ASSLGGKDTDTQY
- TRBV6-5 ASSYSPQGMTTEAF
- TRBV27 ASRTGHEPTDTQY
- TRBV28 ASSLTGTFNQPQH
few TRBV5-5 ASSQRYEAF
many TRBV5-4 ASSNGQGDGYT
once TRBV19 ASSPGTQTGELF
- TRBV7-3 ASSRQGLSGANVLT
- TRBV5-1 ASSPGTSNQPQH
- TRBV5-1 ASSLILADNGYT
- TRBV4-3 ASSQEDRRTRSTDTQY
- TRBV27 ASSREPQRSDSPLH
once TRBV6-6 ASSYSGDRTEAF
many TRBV4-3 ASSHLGLAGVGETQY
once TRBV18 ASSPSQGSYSYEQY
- TRBV9 ASSVQGMSNQPQH
few TRBV7-3 ASAESSYNEQF
- TRBV7-2 ASSFKGVPAEQY
few TRBV4-2 ASSPWTSGRGETQY
- TRBV29-1 SVEPRQGSYEQY
- TRBV6-5 ASSFGTGGFEQY
- TRBV29-1 SVRGISAAIQY
once TRBV7-3 ASSSGTGGEQF
few TRBV3-1/TRBV3-2 ASSQFRQGLNEKLF
- TRBV18 ASSSSGLAIYEQY
- TRBV6-2/TRBV6-3 ASSILAGGTDTQY
- TRBV6-1 ASSELPGGEAF
- TRBV20-1 SAASSYEQY
- TRBV7-8 ASSPPLRLAGDEQY
few TRBV5-6 ASSWYRSSGNTIY
few TRBV27 ASSPGTVRETQY
- TRBV4-1 ASSQASGRASEQF
- TRBV5-6 ASSLDWGGEQY
- TRBV5-4 ASSHGGQGAGEQF
once TRBV9 ASSSNAGVAGDTQY
- TRBV27 ASSFGQGLRSTNEKLF
once TRBV3-1/TRBV3-2 ASSSGRGRRETQY